The clone carrying this T cell receptor beta chain has ten or more counts. Its target is not known. The protocol was immunoSEQ multiplex PCR, while the TCRdb copy is restricted to in-frame clones and leaves out a portion. The sample records about 470,000 clones, 70% to 80% being singletons. This sample was taken from a study of shared clonotypes between healthy human individuals. Findings of the study overall: Sequencing depth was expected to affect clonotype sharing among donors.

The CDR3 runs to 15 residues. V shed 6 bases and J 4 bases; nucleotides not matched to a gene: 7. In germline, CDR1 is MRHNA, CDR2 SNTAGT. This clonotype was obtained from a woman in her forties in good health. Some clones in this sample may be carry-over from other donors' samples. Material for sequencing was PBMCs. The chain is built from TRBV6-4 and TRBJ2-3; 10 bases line up with TRBD1. This CDR3 reads CASSRGTGEADTQYF. Here the CDR3 DNA reads TGTGCCAGCAGCCGGGGGACAGGGGAGGCAGATACGCAGTATTTT.